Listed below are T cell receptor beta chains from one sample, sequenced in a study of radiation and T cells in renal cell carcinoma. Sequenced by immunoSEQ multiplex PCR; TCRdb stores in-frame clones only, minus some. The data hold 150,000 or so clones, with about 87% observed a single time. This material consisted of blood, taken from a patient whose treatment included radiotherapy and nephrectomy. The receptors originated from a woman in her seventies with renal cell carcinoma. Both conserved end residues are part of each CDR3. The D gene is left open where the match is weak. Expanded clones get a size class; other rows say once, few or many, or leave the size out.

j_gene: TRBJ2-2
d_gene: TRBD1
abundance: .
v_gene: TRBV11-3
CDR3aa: CASSFSDRARTGELFF
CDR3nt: TGTGCCAGCAGCTTTTCCGACAGGGCTAGGACCGGGGAGCTGTTTTTT

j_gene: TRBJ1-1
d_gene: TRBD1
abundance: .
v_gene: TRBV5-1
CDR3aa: CASTVDRGGTEAFF
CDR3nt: TGCGCCAGCACCGTGGACAGGGGTGGCACTGAAGCTTTCTTT

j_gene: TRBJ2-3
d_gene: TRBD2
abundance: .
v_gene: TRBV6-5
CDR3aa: CASSYSLAGGPDTQYF
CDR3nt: TGTGCCAGCAGTTACTCGCTAGCGGGTGGTCCAGATACGCAGTATTTT

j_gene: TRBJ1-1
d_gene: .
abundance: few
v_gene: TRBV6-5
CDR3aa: CASSYVWGTEAFF
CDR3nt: TGTGCCAGCAGTTACGTGTGGGGAACTGAAGCTTTCTTT

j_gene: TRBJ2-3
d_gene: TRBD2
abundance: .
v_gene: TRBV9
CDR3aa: CASSPESGGAPDTQYF
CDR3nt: TGTGCCAGCAGCCCCGAAAGCGGGGGGGCCCCAGATACGCAGTATTTT

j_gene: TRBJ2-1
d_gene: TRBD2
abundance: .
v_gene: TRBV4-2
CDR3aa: CASSQDIAGGLLEQFF
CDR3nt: TGTGCCAGCAGCCAAGATATAGCGGGGGGGCTGCTTGAGCAGTTCTTC

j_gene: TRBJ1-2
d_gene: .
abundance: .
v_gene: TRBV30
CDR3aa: CAWRGGTRLKGGYTF
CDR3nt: TGTGCCTGGAGGGGAGGGACACGCCTCAAGGGGGGCTACACCTTC

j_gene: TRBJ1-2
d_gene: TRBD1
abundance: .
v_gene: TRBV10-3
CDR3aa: CAIRGDRADYGYTF
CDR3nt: TGTGCCATCAGAGGGGACAGGGCCGACTATGGCTACACCTTC

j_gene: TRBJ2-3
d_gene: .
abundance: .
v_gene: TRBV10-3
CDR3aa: CAISESRGVGDTQYF
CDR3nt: TGTGCCATCAGTGAGTCGAGGGGTGTGGGAGATACGCAGTATTTT

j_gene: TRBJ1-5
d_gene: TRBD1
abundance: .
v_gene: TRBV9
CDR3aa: CASSGGQPYSNQPQHF
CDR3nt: TGTGCCAGCAGTGGGGGACAGCCTTATAGCAATCAGCCCCAGCATTTT

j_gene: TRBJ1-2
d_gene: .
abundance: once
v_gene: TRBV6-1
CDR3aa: CASSESRYYGYTF
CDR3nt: TGTGCCAGCAGTGAAAGCCGGTACTATGGCTACACCTTC

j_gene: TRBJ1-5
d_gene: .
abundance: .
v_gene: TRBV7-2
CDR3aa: CASSLGGRGNQPQHF
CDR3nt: TGTGCCAGCAGCTTAGGAGGGAGGGGCAATCAGCCCCAGCATTTT

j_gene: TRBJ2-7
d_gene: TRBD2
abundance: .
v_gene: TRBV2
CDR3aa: CASSPTSGAYEQYF
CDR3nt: TGTGCCAGCAGCCCGACTAGCGGGGCGTACGAGCAGTACTTC

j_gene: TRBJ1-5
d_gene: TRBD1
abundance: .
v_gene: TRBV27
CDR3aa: CASSPGTGNQPQHF
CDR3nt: TGTGCCAGCAGTCCCGGGACAGGGAATCAGCCCCAGCATTTT

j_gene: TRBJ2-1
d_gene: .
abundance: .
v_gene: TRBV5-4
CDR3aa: CASSLAPTRAHSYNEQFF
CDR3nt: TGTGCCAGCAGCTTGGCCCCCACTAGAGCCCATTCCTACAATGAGCAGTTCTTC

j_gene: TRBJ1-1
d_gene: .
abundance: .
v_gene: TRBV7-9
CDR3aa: CASSFRGLTEAFF
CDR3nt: TGTGCCAGCAGCTTTAGGGGTCTCACTGAAGCTTTCTTT

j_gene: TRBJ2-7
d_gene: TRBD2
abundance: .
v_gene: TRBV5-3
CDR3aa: CARSSPRTSGGHSSYEQYF
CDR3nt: TGTGCCAGAAGCTCCCCAAGGACTAGCGGGGGCCATAGCTCCTACGAGCAGTACTTC

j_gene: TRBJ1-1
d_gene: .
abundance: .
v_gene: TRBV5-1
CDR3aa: CASSRTAGDTEAFF
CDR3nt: TGCGCCAGCAGCCGCACGGCGGGTGACACTGAAGCTTTCTTT

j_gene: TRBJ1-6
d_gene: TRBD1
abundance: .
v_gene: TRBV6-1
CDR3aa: CASSQMGTVTSPLHF
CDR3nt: TGTGCCAGCAGCCAGATGGGGACAGTTACATCACCCCTCCACTTT

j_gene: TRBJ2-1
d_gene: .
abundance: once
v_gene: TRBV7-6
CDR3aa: CASSLAPNEQFF
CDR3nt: TGTGCCAGCAGCTTAGCCCCTAATGAGCAGTTCTTC

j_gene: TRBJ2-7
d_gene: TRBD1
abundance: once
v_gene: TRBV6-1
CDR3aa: CASSTGQSYEQYF
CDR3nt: TGTGCCAGCAGTACGGGACAGTCCTACGAGCAGTACTTC

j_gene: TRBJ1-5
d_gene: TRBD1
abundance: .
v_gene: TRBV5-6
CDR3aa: CASSLWDRGNQPQHF
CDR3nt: TGCGCCAGCAGCTTGTGGGACAGGGGCAATCAGCCCCAGCATTTT

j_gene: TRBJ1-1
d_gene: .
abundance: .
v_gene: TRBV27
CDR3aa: CASSLEMRGGRKTEAFF
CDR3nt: TGTGCCAGCAGTTTAGAGATGCGGGGGGGGCGGAAAACTGAAGCTTTCTTT

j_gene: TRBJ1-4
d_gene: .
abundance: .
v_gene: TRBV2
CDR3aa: CASMPQSNEKLFF
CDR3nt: TGTGCCAGCATGCCGCAGTCTAATGAAAAACTGTTTTTT

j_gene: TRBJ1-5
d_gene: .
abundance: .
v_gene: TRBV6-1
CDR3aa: CASKPRGENQPQHF
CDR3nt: TGTGCCAGCAAGCCCAGGGGTGAGAATCAGCCCCAGCATTTT

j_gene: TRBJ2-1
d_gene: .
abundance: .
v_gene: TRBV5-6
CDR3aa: CASSLTGQGYNEQFF
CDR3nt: TGTGCCAGCAGCTTGACGGGGCAGGGGTACAATGAGCAGTTCTTC

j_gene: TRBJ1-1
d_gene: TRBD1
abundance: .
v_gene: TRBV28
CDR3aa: CASSLGDRMNTEAFF
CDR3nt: TGTGCCAGCAGTTTGGGGGACAGGATGAACACTGAAGCTTTCTTT

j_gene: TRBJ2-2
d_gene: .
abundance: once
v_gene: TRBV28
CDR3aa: CASSAFTGELFF
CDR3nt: TGTGCCAGCAGCGCTTTCACCGGGGAGCTGTTTTTT

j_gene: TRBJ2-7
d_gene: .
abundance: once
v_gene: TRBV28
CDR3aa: CASSFPDPPEQYF
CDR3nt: TGTGCCAGCAGTTTTCCCGACCCCCCCGAGCAGTACTTC

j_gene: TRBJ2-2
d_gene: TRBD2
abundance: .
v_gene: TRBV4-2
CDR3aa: CASSQDPGGTTNTGELFF
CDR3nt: TGTGCCAGCAGCCAAGACCCGGGGGGGACCACTAACACCGGGGAGCTGTTTTTT